One sample yielded the 10 T cell receptor beta chains listed below, sequenced in a study of blood T cell repertoires in COVID-19. Generated by immunoSEQ multiplex PCR, the TCRdb table keeps only in-frame clones and is missing some. The repertoire holds nearly 250,000 clones, with 75% to 85% as singletons. Sequenced material: PBMCs or T cells enriched from blood (not recorded which). The receptor source for this set is a woman aged 50 to 60 with acute COVID-19.

The gene calls are TRBV7-2 and TRBJ2-3; 8 bases line up with TRBD2. The V gene's germline CDR1 is SGHTA and CDR2 FQGNSA. Unmatched junction bases numbered 11, after V lost 7 bases and J lost 5 bases. This CDR3 is built from 15 residues. CDR3 sequence reads: CASTRAGALRDTQYF. CDR3 in DNA: TGTGCCAGCACAAGAGCGGGGGCGCTTAGAGATACGCAGTATTTT.

The genes are TRBV6-5 and TRBJ1-5; possible D gene TRBD1, 6 bases. From germline, CDR1 is MNHEY and CDR2 SVGAGI. The V end was cut by 10 bases, the J end by 7 bases, with 11 bases between. The CDR3 is 11 residues long. CDR3 sequence: CATGDRQPQHF. Here the CDR3 DNA reads TGTGCCACCGGCGACAGGCAGCCCCAGCATTTT.

The V gene is TRBV3-1 (or the pseudogene TRBV3-2), the J gene TRBJ1-6; perhaps TRBD1 as D (5 bases). Germline V gene data show CDR1 as LGHDT and CDR2 as YNNKEL (reference sequence). This CDR3 has 13 amino acids. Trimming left V 4 bases short and J 8 bases short, with 9 bases between. The chain's CDR3 is CASSPWGDSPLHF. Written as DNA, the CDR3 is TGTGCCAGCAGCCCGTGGGGCGATTCACCCCTCCACTTT.

The chain joins TRBV7-8 to TRBJ1-2; perhaps TRBD1 as D (6 bases). CDR3 length: 17 residues. V dropped 1 base and J dropped 6 bases, with 21 bases sitting between them. Germline CDR1 reads SGHVS; CDR2 reads FQNEAQ. The CDR3 loop reads CASSLVRGGRIENGYTF. The DNA for the CDR3 is TGTGCCAGCAGCTTAGTTAGGGGGGGCCGGATAGAGAATGGCTACACCTTC.

The rearrangement uses TRBV5-1 and TRBJ1-6; D remains ambiguous. Trimming removed 1 base from V and 8 bases from J, with 7 bases in between. The CDR3 is made up of 13 amino acids. The V gene's germline CDR1 is SGHRS and CDR2 YFSETQ. The CDR3 DNA sequence: TGCGCCAGCAGCTTGAAAGCGGATTCACCCCTCCACTTT. Protein product: CASSLKADSPLHF. Full variable domain (rest looked up from reference TRBV5-1 and TRBJ1-6): KAGVTQTPRYLIKTRGQQVTLSCSPISGHRSVSWYQQTPGQGLQFLFEYFSETQRNKGNFPGRFSGRQFSNSRSEMNVSTLELGDSALYLCASSLKADSPLHFGNGTRLTVT.

The V gene is TRBV7-9, the J gene TRBJ2-1, with a weak D call TRBD2 (6 bases). Germline V lookup: CDR1 SEHNR, CDR2 FQNEAQ (reference sequence). Trimming stripped 4 bases from V and 0 bases from J, with 13 bases between. This CDR3 comprises 16 residues. CDR3 nucleotides: TGTGCCAGCAGCTCACCCGGACTATACTCCTACAATGAGCAGTTCTTC. Residues: CASSSPGLYSYNEQFF.

As regards this clone: The CDR3 ends on some other residue instead of the conserved phenylalanine or tryptophan, so this is likely a read error. Because the CDR3's place on the DNA is in doubt, the DNA is left out and the CDR3 is given as listed by TCRdb. CDR3: CATRERRGGA. J is TRBJ1-2 and V is TRBV24-1. Per germline, CDR1 KGHDR and CDR2 SFDVKD. The CDR3 adds up to 10 amino acids, both ends counted.

The rearrangement uses TRBV7-2 and TRBJ1-2; 8 bases are a match to TRBD1. V gave up 5 bases and J gave up 2 bases; unmatched junction bases: 4. The CDR3 has 14 residues. CDR1 is SGHTA and CDR2 is FQGNSA in the germline V gene. CDR3 nucleotide sequence: TGTGCCAGCAGCCCGGACAGGGCGAACTATGGCTACACCTTC. It translates to CASSPDRANYGYTF.

A few counts support this clone. This chain connects TRBV11-2 to TRBJ2-1, with TRBD2 as a possible D gene (5 bases). Germline values: CDR1 SGHAT, CDR2 FQNNGV. This CDR3 contains 14 residues. V shed 1 base and J shed 7 bases, with 11 bases lying between them. The CDR3 region is CASSLALAGNEQFF. CDR3 DNA: TGTGCCAGCAGCTTAGCCCTAGCTGGGAATGAGCAGTTCTTC.

This clone was seen a few times. This rearrangement joins TRBV12-3 or TRBV12-4 to TRBJ1-2, with TRBD1 matching 7 bases. V dropped 5 bases and J dropped 8; count of bases not matched to a gene: 8. The CDR3 is 13 amino acids. CDR3: CASSPQGQYGYTF. The CDR3 DNA reads TGTGCCAGCAGTCCGCAGGGACAGTACGGCTACACCTTC.